This T cell receptor beta chain was obtained from a study of blood T cells in healthy people across ages. Peripheral blood, roughly 9.3 milliliters per donor, was collected. The use of a sample-barcoded 5' primer and a J-beta primer mix characterized a second PCR of roughly 6 to 11 cycles. Every individual sample yielded 2.5 million or more paired-end reads (each containing CDR3). TCRdb passed the 5' RACE reads through MiXCR, listing each CDR3 protein once. The repertoire holds hundreds of thousands of distinct CDR3 sequences, with approximately 52% as singletons. Between the trimmed V and J ends, which lost 2 bases and 4 bases, there was a span of 17 bases. Germline V gene data show CDR1 as SEHNR and CDR2 as FQNEAQ (reference sequence). CDR3 length equals 16 residues.

The chain uses TRBV7-9 and TRBJ1-2, with D unresolved. The receptor was derived from a woman older than 75 in good health. The specimen sequenced was blood. The CDR3 nucleotides read TGTGCCAGCAGCTTAACCTCCCCGGACTTGGGCTATGGCTACACCTTC. Translating it yields CASSLTSPDLGYGYTF.